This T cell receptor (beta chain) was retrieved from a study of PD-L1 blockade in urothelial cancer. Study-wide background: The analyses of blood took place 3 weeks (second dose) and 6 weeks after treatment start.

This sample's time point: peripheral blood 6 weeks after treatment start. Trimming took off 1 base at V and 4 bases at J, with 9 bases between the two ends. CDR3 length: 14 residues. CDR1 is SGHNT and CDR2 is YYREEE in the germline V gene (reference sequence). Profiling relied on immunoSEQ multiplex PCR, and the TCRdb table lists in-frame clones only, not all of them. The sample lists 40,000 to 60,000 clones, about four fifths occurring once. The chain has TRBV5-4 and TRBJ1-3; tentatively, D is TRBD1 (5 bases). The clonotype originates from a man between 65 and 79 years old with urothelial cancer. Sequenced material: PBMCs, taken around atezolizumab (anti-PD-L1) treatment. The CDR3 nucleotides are TGTGCCAGCAGCTTGTTAGGGGTGGGAAACACCATATATTTT. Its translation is CASSLLGVGNTIYF.